The next 6 T cell receptor beta chains were all read from a single sample in a study of CD8 T cells in Susac syndrome. The RNA input was 0.5 to 1 ug, and it was reverse transcribed with random hexamers. From the immunoSEQ multiplex PCR reads, TCRdb called clonotypes with MiXCR, one entry per CDR3 protein. The sample holds a few hundred thousand distinct CDR3 sequences; about 90% are singletons and the top ten take 0.065%. The sequenced sample consisted of CD4+ T cells from PBMCs. All receptors derive from a human donor with multiple sclerosis.

The chain recombines TRBV5-4 with TRBJ2-7; D might be TRBD1 or TRBD2, each matching 5 bases. This CDR3 region has 14 residues. V lost 2 bases and J 9 bases, leaving 18 bases between the germline ends. CDR1 and CDR2 (germline): SGHNT, YYREEE (reference sequence). CDR3 sequence (DNA): TGTGCCAGCAGCTTAGAGGGACGATCAATTCGGCAGTACTTC. Its translation is CASSLEGRSIRQYF.

The chain combines TRBV9 with TRBJ2-2; 11 bases are shared with TRBD2. This CDR3 is 15 amino acids long. The germline V gene has CDR1 SGDLS and CDR2 YYNGEE. Trimming at V came to 0 bases and at J to 5 bases, leaving 0 bases not matched to a gene. The CDR3 DNA follows: TGTGCCAGCAGCGTAGGACTAGCGGGGACCGGGGAGCTGTTTTTT. It is translated as CASSVGLAGTGELFF.

Here the CDR3 DNA reads TGTGCCAGCAGCGTAGGGACAGTTACTAGCACAGATACGCAGTATTTT. Translated, it gives CASSVGTVTSTDTQYF. The chain is built from TRBV9 and TRBJ2-3; the D gene is possibly TRBD1 (6 bases). The CDR3 runs to 16 residues. Germline assignment: CDR1 SGDLS and CDR2 YYNGEE. V shed 0 bases and J shed 0 bases, with 11 bases lying between them.

The J gene is TRBJ1-3, the V gene TRBV12-3 or TRBV12-4; no definite D call. The CDR3 consists of 15 residues. Trimming cost V 2 bases and J 0 bases, with 8 bases left between them. The CDR3: CASSLSGLSGNTIYF. CDR3 bases: TGTGCCAGCAGTTTAAGCGGGCTCTCTGGAAACACCATATATTTT.

The V call is TRBV5-5, the J call TRBJ1-2; D not resolved. V lost 4 bases, J lost 5 bases, and 15 bases lay in between. The CDR3 is 14 amino acids. Germline V gene lookup returns CDR1 SGHKS and CDR2 YYEKEE (reference sequence). The CDR3 protein is CASSPRRRAYGYTF. The CDR3 nucleotides read TGTGCCAGCAGCCCACGAAGGAGGGCGTATGGCTACACCTTC.

The chain uses TRBV12-3 or TRBV12-4 and TRBJ2-2, with 7 nucleotides matching TRBD2. This CDR3 spans 15 amino acids. V shed 7 bases, J shed 1 base, and the junction held 6 bases outside the gene matches. For the CDR3, the DNA is TGTGCCAGCATCGGCGGGGGAATGAACACCGGGGAGCTGTTTTTT. It is translated as CASIGGGMNTGELFF.